The sample holds a few counts of the clone carrying this T cell receptor (beta chain). Its specificity is not known. Given a much more abundant clone one base away, this may be a read error. These data originate in a study of post-analysis software for immune sequencing data. The study's findings and limits: With TRBV5-6, TRBV5-1 and TRBV20-1 included, five TRBV segments were more frequent in patients than in controls.

The V gene lost 5 bases and the J gene lost 2 bases, with 10 bases spanning the gap. The CDR3 contains 15 residues. From germline, CDR1 is SGHAT and CDR2 FQNNGV. TCR beta libraries were prepared from cDNA with unique molecular identifiers. One entry per CDR3 protein, called by TCRdb with MiXCR from the PCR reads. The profile covers some 800,000 distinct CDR3 sequences, with about half appearing a single time and 4.9% taken by the ten largest. This TCR came from a girl under 18 with multiple sclerosis. The sample was blood. This chain connects TRBV11-2 to TRBJ2-6, with D perhaps matching TRBD1 (6 bases). The CDR3, as DNA: TGTGCCAGCAGCCCGTACAGGGCTGGGGCCAACGTCCTGACTTTC. Translated, it gives CASSPYRAGANVLTF. Variable domain in full (rest from reference TRBV11-2 and TRBJ2-6): EAGVAQSPRYKIIEKRQSVAFWCNPISGHATLYWYQQILGQGPKLLIQFQNNGVVDDSQLPKDRFSAERLKGVDSTLKIQPAKLEDSAVYLCASSPYRAGANVLTFGAGSRLTVL.